This TCR beta chain comes out of a study of shared clonotypes between healthy human individuals (dated by TCRdb to the early 2020s). Turning to the overall study: Three men and two women, aged 18 to 49 years, made up the cohort. For each donor, CD4 naive and CD4 memory were each run on three plates, CD8 naive on two plates, and CD8 memory on one plate. The study deeply sequenced blood TCR repertoires of about 5 healthy adults to estimate repertoire size and the extent of clonotype sharing between individuals. To increase sequencing depth and limit assay-specific biases, different laboratories used diverse techniques to prepare libraries and sequence TCR repertoires. Leukapheresis yielded between about 0.8 and 8.9 billion PBMCs per donor. What the research found in general, with its limitations: When several donors were compared, the shared fraction of clonotypes was around 5.1% for naive CD4, 3% to 4% for naive CD8, roughly 2.3% for memory CD4, and less than 0.45% for memory CD8. Sampling was restricted to blood, and TCR repertoires in tissue are likely to differ from TCR repertoires in blood. Clonotypes shared by all four sorted-subset donors showed higher generation probabilities than non-shared clonotypes. Larger estimated clonotype richness was generally found for naive subsets than for memory subsets. Pairwise subsampling indicated that sequencing depth was expected to affect the degree of clonotype sharing among donors. Because the study included a small number of donors, the genetic and exposure-history diversity represented was limited. Rarefaction of sorted-subset datasets indicated incomplete sequencing despite the large sequencing depth.

Using the deep immunoSEQ assay, TCR CDR3 regions were amplified from genomic DNA by multiplex PCR. Extracted genomic DNA from each cell subset was distributed evenly across all wells of several immunoSEQ 96-well plates, and each plate was treated as a replicate. For sorted subsets, about 0.2 ug genomic DNA, equal to 25,000 to 35,000 T cell genomes, was loaded into each replicate PCR. Purified libraries were quantified with a Qubit 3.0 fluorometer, sized on a Bioanalyzer 2100, and re-quantified with the KAPA Library Quantification kit. Every immunoSEQ 96-well plate was sequenced on a dedicated single-read 150-cycle Illumina NextSeq 550 flow cell. The study's processing was this. Because only junctional sequences without quality scores were contained in the immunoSEQ output, filtering matching that applied to full-length reads could not be performed. Sequences were annotated with PyIR, a Python wrapper for IgBLAST v1.9, using IMGT germline references to assign V/J genes and CDR3. Any read was removed if the V/J assignment was weak (E-value above 1e-6), the CDR3 was missing, or the read contained stop codons, out-of-frame junctions, or ambiguous translated residues. V3J clonotypes were defined as sequences sharing an identical inferred V gene, J gene, and CDR3 amino acid sequence. Percentage overlap between repertoires was computed as shared unique clonotypes divided by the size of the smaller repertoire. Repertoire richness was assessed with RTK rarefaction, the Chao1 estimator, and Recon v2.1 estimates of unobserved clonotypes. For all TCRbeta clonotypes obtained by the gDNA method from a few donors, generation probabilities were computed with OLGA. TCRdb obtained this table from immuneACCESS and retained in-frame rearrangements with V and J assigned. These tables miss some clones; where compared with another copy, unresolved V genes account for less than half of the shortfall, and the remainder is unexplained. V and J calls and clone size are copied from that table; D and trimming were computed from the DNA. The sample table shows 2 million or so clones, and roughly 95% are seen once. In total, the top ten clones hold approximately 1.2% of the sample.

Details on this clone: The specificity of this receptor is unknown. The sample holds no much larger clone one base away, and base qualities are not on file.

CD8 naive samples were obtained by positive selection for CCR7 among CD45RO-negative cells, yielding a CD45RA+CCR7+ population from which TemRA cells were excluded. The donors were healthy, HIV-negative adults who had no recently reported acute infections or vaccinations. Only Caucasian adults living in Nashville, Tennessee, USA were represented among the donors. Blood was collected by leukapheresis, and PBMCs were isolated by Ficoll-Histopaque density gradient centrifugation and then cryopreserved in liquid nitrogen vapor phase. Purity and quantity of every magnetically sorted T cell population were checked by analytical flow cytometry. Genomic DNA was isolated from every sorted fraction and measured by UV absorbance on a Nanodrop 2000c. The sequence derives from a man between 18 and 35 years old in good health. Sequenced: naive CD8+ T cells sorted from blood. The cell subset or site tag for this specimen amounts to: CD45RA+CCR7+.

The bases read TGTGCCAGCAGTGAAGCACCCGGGACTAGCGGGAGAGGGGATGAGCAGTTCTTC. The translation is CASSEAPGTSGRGDEQFF. The sequence is built from TRBV2 and TRBJ2-1, with 14 bases in between that match TRBD2. Taken from the germline V gene, the CDR1 and CDR2 loops are SNHLY and FYNNEI. Germline trimming amounts to 0 bases on V and 8 bases on J, with 9 as the count of junction bases outside the gene matches. Spanning cysteine to phenylalanine, the CDR3 consists of 18 amino acids. Just CDR3 DNA is preserved here, 54 bases in frame from base 1.